This TCR beta chain was captured in a study of shared clonotypes between healthy human individuals. Study context: The plates for each donor numbered three CD4 naive, three CD4 memory, two CD8 naive and one CD8 memory. Points from the study as a whole: The study found approximately 5% of naive CD4 clonotypes shared across a handful of donors. Naive subsets generally had larger estimated richness than memory subsets.

On this clone itself: No antigen is known for it.

Several immunoSEQ 96-well plates shared each subset's DNA, each plate a replicate. The table came from immunoSEQ multiplex PCR; TCRdb's copy has only in-frame clones and leaves some out. The data contain about 2.1 million clones, 85% to 95% of them seen just once; the ten biggest clones take up 1.5% to 2%. Terminally differentiated effector memory CD45RA+ cells were left out of the naive CD8 fraction, which was CD45RO-negative and positively selected for CCR7. This receptor was obtained from a man aged 18 to 29 in good health. Some clones in this sample may be carry-over from other donors' samples. Material for sequencing was naive CD8+ T cells from PBMCs.

Here the CDR3 reads CASSQKTGTGPYEQYF. The CDR3 nucleotides read TGCGCCAGCAGCCAGAAGACCGGGACAGGTCCCTACGAGCAGTACTTC. The rearrangement uses TRBV4-1 and TRBJ2-7; the match to TRBD1 covers 8 bases. The germline gives CDR1 MGHRA, CDR2 YSYEKL. This CDR3 has 16 amino acids. V was pared by 3 bases and J by 2 bases, with 9 bases of the junction left unmatched.